This T cell receptor beta chain was obtained from a study of T-cell reconstitution after alpha-beta-depleted transplantation in children. This clonotype was counted at least ten times. Unique molecular identifiers tagged the TCRbeta library. Each CDR3 protein gets one entry after TCRdb re-called the PCR reads with MiXCR. The sample yields 3,500 to 5,500 distinct CDR3 sequences, around 11% seen once. The CDR3 has 15 residues. CDR1 SGHTA and CDR2 FQGTGA come from the germline V gene. V was trimmed by 2 bases and J by 2 bases, leaving 13 bases between them. This chain uses TRBV7-3 with TRBJ2-7, with D hard to call. The clonotype originates from a male patient aged 2-15 years who had a stem cell transplant for acute lymphoblastic leukemia, so the T cells may come from the graft donor. Source: PBMCs, mostly from graft donor cells, taken 60 days after TCRalphabeta/CD19-depleted stem cell transplant. The CDR3 coding sequence is TGTGCCAGCAGCTTATGTGGTGGGTGGGCCTACGAGCAGTACTTC. Translated: CASSLCGGWAYEQYF.